This TCR beta chain was retrieved from a study of shared clonotypes between healthy human individuals. CD45RA-negative memory and CD45RA+ naive subsets were split from the CD4+ cells. V lost 3 bases and J 5 bases, leaving 11 bases between the germline ends. The CDR3 covers 14 residues. Germline V gives CDR1 ENHRY, CDR2 SYGVKD. The study ran the assay at deep level. Per the original methods: ImmunoSEQ gave junction-only sequences without quality scores, so filtering differed. Profiled with immunoSEQ multiplex PCR; TCRdb holds only in-frame clones, not every one. V and J calls and clone size follow that table, whereas D and trimming were derived from the DNA. The repertoire includes about 230,000 clones, over 50% of them detected once, and around 10% sits in the top ten.

This sequence was found in a man between 25 and 39 years old in good health. Source material: memory CD4+ T cells sorted from blood. Regarding subset: CD45RA-negative fraction. This chain links TRBV10-3 with TRBJ2-1, with unresolved D. Written as DNA, the CDR3 is TGTGCCATCAGTGATTTTGTGCGTGACAATGAGCAGTTCTTC. It is translated as CAISDFVRDNEQFF.